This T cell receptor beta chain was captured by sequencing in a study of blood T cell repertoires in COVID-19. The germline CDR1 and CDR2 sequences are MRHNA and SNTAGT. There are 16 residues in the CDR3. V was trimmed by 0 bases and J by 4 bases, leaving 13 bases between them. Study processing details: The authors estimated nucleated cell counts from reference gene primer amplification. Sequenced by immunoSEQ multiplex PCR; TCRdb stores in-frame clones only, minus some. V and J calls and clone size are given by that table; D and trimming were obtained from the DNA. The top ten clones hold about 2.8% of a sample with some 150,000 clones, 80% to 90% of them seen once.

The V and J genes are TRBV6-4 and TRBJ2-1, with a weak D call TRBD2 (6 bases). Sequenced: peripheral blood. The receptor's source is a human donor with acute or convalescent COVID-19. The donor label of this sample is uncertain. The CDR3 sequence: CASSDSGGGSYNEQFF. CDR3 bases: TGTGCCAGCAGTGACTCTGGGGGAGGATCGTACAATGAGCAGTTCTTC.